The 11 T cell receptor beta chains given below trace back to one sample, sequenced in a study of metastatic and nonmetastatic thyroid tumors. TCRdb reanalyzed the PCR reads with MiXCR. Of about 35,000 clones in the sample, 29% were seen once. All patients were treatment-naive before thyroid surgery. The sequenced sample consisted of blood. Receptor source: a female donor with papillary thyroid cancer or a benign thyroid nodule (not recorded which). Some clones in this sample may be carry-over from other donors' samples.

The chain recombines TRBV14 with TRBJ1-1; D not certain. CDR3 length: 14 residues. Germline CDR1 and CDR2: SGHDN and FVKESK. The V end lost 4 bases, the J end lost 10 bases, and 19 bases lay between the germline ends. CDR3 residues: CASSPARQAWGAFF. CDR3 bases: TGTGCCAGCAGCCCCGCACGGCAGGCGTGGGGAGCTTTCTTT.

This clone is medium-sized. V gene TRBV11-3 combines with J gene TRBJ1-2; D remains unclear. The V gene's germline CDR1 is SGHNT and CDR2 YENEEA. Between the trimmed V and J ends, which lost 1 base and 2 bases, there was a span of 5 bases. This CDR3 has 13 residues. The CDR3 bases are TGTGCCAGCAGCTTAGGGCAGAACTATGGCTACACCTTC. This codes for CASSLGQNYGYTF.

This clone was seen many times. V gene TRBV20-1 combines with J gene TRBJ2-5; D not resolved. Germline V CDR1 and CDR2: DFQATT, SNEGSKA (reference sequence). The CDR3 runs to 11 residues. V was cut by 2 bases and J by 5 bases, with 6 bases left in between. The CDR3 reads CSARTMETQYF. CDR3 nucleotide sequence: TGCAGTGCTAGAACGATGGAGACCCAGTACTTC.

This clone was picked up a small number of times. The rearrangement joins TRBV19 to TRBJ1-6; no firm D call. This CDR3 is 11 amino acids long. CDR1 is LNHDA, CDR2 SQIVND, per germline (reference sequence). Trimming took 4 bases from V and 18 from J, leaving 13 bases between them. The CDR3 reads CASSTGKNSHF. In DNA, the CDR3 is TGTGCCAGTAGTACCGGGAAAAACTCCCACTTT.

A word on this clone: Compared with germline, one end of the junction differs, possibly owing to a read error. The chain combines TRBV6-1 with TRBJ2-7; D remains ambiguous. Germline V gene sequence: CDR1 MNHNS, CDR2 SASEGT. The CDR3 has 11 amino acids. The CDR3 is CAIRGLYDQYF. CDR3 bases: TGTGCCATCAGAGGCCTTTACGATCAGTACTTC.

As regards this clone: A read error may explain this, as a much larger clone is one base away. The chain uses TRBV29-1 and TRBJ2-3, with 7 bases that match TRBD1. The CDR3 extends over 12 amino acids. With 6 bases clipped from V and 7 bases from J, the junction kept 7 bases outside the gene matches. Per the germline V gene, CDR1 is SQVTM and CDR2 is ANQGSEA. CDR3 region: CSVDGQDYTQYF. Written as DNA, the CDR3 is TGCAGCGTAGACGGACAGGATTATACGCAGTATTTT.

The table lists this clone with many counts. V usage is TRBV2 and J usage is TRBJ2-3; unclear D gene. Germline loops: CDR1 SNHLY, CDR2 FYNNEI. V was cut by 9 bases and J by 6 bases, with 16 bases left in between. CDR3 length: 13 amino acids. CDR3 sequence: CASTDQGLDTQYF. The CDR3, as DNA: TGTGCCAGTACCGACCAAGGTCTTGATACGCAGTATTTT.

This chain joins TRBV6-1 and TRBJ2-2, with D possibly TRBD2 on 5 matching bases. V lost 6 bases and J lost 6, with 14 bases in between. This CDR3 is 14 amino acids long. Germline V lookup: CDR1 MNHNS, CDR2 SASEGT. This CDR3 is CASSLAGVSGELFF. For the CDR3, the DNA is TGTGCCAGCAGCCTAGCTGGAGTGTCCGGGGAGCTGTTTTTT.

The chain combines TRBV11-2 with TRBJ2-1; TRBD2 matches at 16 bases. The V gene end was trimmed by 4 bases and the J gene end by 7 bases; junction bases not matched to a gene: 10. This CDR3 region has 18 residues. Germline lookup yields CDR1 SGHAT and CDR2 FQNNGV. The CDR3 loop is CASSSGTSGRALINEQFF. CDR3 in DNA: TGTGCCAGCAGCTCCGGGACTAGCGGGAGGGCCTTAATTAATGAGCAGTTCTTC.

This clone was observed a few times. The junction shows a germline mismatch at one end, possibly a read error. This chain connects TRBV6-5 to TRBJ1-2; D might be TRBD1 (6 bases). Per germline, CDR1 MNHEY and CDR2 SVGAGI. This CDR3 region has 16 residues. The CDR3 loop is CASCYRDVFPVYCYTF. The CDR3 nucleotides are TGTGCCAGCTGCTACAGGGACGTCTTTCCCGTCTATTGCTACACCTTC.

This clone was counted a few times. The gene calls are TRBV12-3 or TRBV12-4 and TRBJ2-1; D is unresolved. Trimming stripped 6 bases from V and 7 bases from J, with 7 bases between. The CDR3 totals 11 residues. CDR3 DNA sequence: TGTGCCAGCAGCGTAAGAAATGAGCAGTTCTTC. Encoded protein: CASSVRNEQFF.